This T cell receptor beta chain was recorded in a study of beta chain features in type 1 diabetes. On the study more broadly: Examination of sorted cells across all samples involved 100 million or so cells. Study-level findings and limits: The naive, central memory and Treg TCRB repertoires of patients appeared to be more similar to one another than those of healthy donors. A possible short-template PCR bias applies equally to patients and controls. There was a moderate but significant shortening of TCRB CDR3s in all four CD4+ subsets of Type 1 diabetes patients.

In all sorted populations, purity surpassed 95%. Isolated RNA was reverse transcribed in full, so expressed TCRB transcripts were sequenced. Libraries were prepared by immunoSEQ multiplex PCR; TCRdb keeps only in-frame clonotypes and omits some of them. The table includes about 710,000 clones, about 14% detected once. On this clone: The antigen remains undetermined.

Unmatched junction bases numbered 9, after V lost 0 bases and J lost 5 bases. The germline V gene has CDR1 GTSNPN and CDR2 SVGIG (reference sequence). The CDR3 consists of 15 residues. The clonotype originates from a man aged 18 to 30 with type 1 diabetes. The V and J genes are TRBV30 and TRBJ2-5; TRBD2 matches 7 bases. The sample taken for sequencing was naive CD4+ T cells from blood. This chain's CDR3 is CAWSVITGGGETQYF. CDR3 coding DNA: TGTGCCTGGAGTGTAATAACGGGAGGCGGGGAGACCCAGTACTTC.